The T cell receptor beta chain under discussion was sequenced for a study of spatial heterogeneity in lung cancer. Across the whole study: Alpha-chain sequences were consistently detected in smaller numbers than beta-chain sequences. For the average unique TCR and UMI combination, more than 8.5 occurrences appeared in raw reads.

This clonotype has at least ten counts. One entry per CDR3 protein results from TCRdb running MiXCR on the 5' RACE reads. The data contain 25,000 or so distinct CDR3 sequences, 2.5% to 4% of them singletons. Time point given: sample taken at primary tumor resection. Donors were roughly 70 untreated early-stage non-small cell lung cancer patients. Extraction of whole RNA from tumor, nontumor lung or frozen PBMC preceded unsorted sequencing. CDR3 length: 13 residues. Deletions cut 2 bases from V and 6 bases from J, with 11 bases between. Germline V lookup: CDR1 MNHEY, CDR2 SMNVEV (reference sequence). The sample here was PBMCs, taken at surgery. This receptor was identified in a female donor with early-stage non-small cell lung cancer. The chain is built from TRBV27 and TRBJ2-7, with D tentatively TRBD1 or TRBD2 (5 bases each). CDR3: CASSLGWGSEQYF. CDR3 coding DNA: TGTGCCAGCAGTTTAGGTTGGGGGAGCGAGCAGTACTTC.